This TCR beta chain came from a study of T cell repertoires in cytomegalovirus infection. The V and J ends lost 2 bases and 2 bases, in that order; junction bases with no gene match: 5. Germline V gives CDR1 SGHTA, CDR2 FQGNSA. CDR3 length: 15 amino acids. In the case of this clonotype: Its antigen is unidentified.

TCRdb called the reads again in MiXCR, with one record for every CDR3 protein. The repertoire includes 550,000 to 850,000 distinct CDR3 sequences, about 30% of them detected once, and 15% to 20% sits in the top ten. The starting material was cultured PBMCs, obtained from culture after CMV antigen stimulation. This TCR came from a human donor in good health (CMV status not recorded). Some clones in this sample may be carry-over from other donors' samples. The rearrangement joins TRBV7-2 to TRBJ2-7; 8 nucleotides match TRBD2. The CDR3: CASSLRLASAYEQYF. Here the CDR3 DNA reads TGTGCCAGCAGCTTAAGACTAGCGTCCGCCTACGAGCAGTACTTC. Supplemented by reference TRBV7-2 and TRBJ2-7, the full variable domain reads GAGVSQSPSNKVTEKGKDVELRCDPISGHTALYWYRQSLGQGLEFLIYFQGNSAPDKSGLPSDRFSAERTGGSVSTLTIQRTQQEDSAVYLCASSLRLASAYEQYFGPGTRLTVT.